A selection of T cell receptor beta chains follows, all from one sample in a study of blood T cell repertoires in COVID-19. Measured with immunoSEQ multiplex PCR; TCRdb has only the in-frame clones, and not every one. The sample lists about 230,000 clones; 84% were seen once. Sequenced sample: peripheral blood. Every receptor here comes from a man aged 35 to 55 who had recovered from COVID-19. Each CDR3 is given with its conserved first and last residue. The D gene is left open where the match is weak. Rows may omit the clone size; those that give it use once, few, many or a size class.

d_gene: TRBD1; j_gene: TRBJ1-2; v_gene: TRBV10-3; abundance: .; CDR3nt: TGTGCCATCAGTGGAACGGCAGGGGGCGGCTATGGCTACACCTTC; CDR3aa: CAISGTAGGGYGYTF
d_gene: .; j_gene: TRBJ1-6; v_gene: TRBV4-3; abundance: once; CDR3nt: TGCGCCAGCAGCCAAGATGGGCTTGCGAATTCACCCCTCCACTTT; CDR3aa: CASSQDGLANSPLHF
d_gene: .; j_gene: TRBJ1-1; v_gene: TRBV7-2; abundance: .; CDR3nt: TGTGCCAGCAGCTTACAGTGGCAGGAAAATGAAGCTTTCTTT; CDR3aa: CASSLQWQENEAFF
d_gene: TRBD1; j_gene: TRBJ2-2; v_gene: TRBV24-1; abundance: .; CDR3nt: TGTGCCACCAGGGACTCGGGACAGGGGGACACCGGGGAGCTGTTTTTT; CDR3aa: CATRDSGQGDTGELFF
d_gene: TRBD1; j_gene: TRBJ1-1; v_gene: TRBV2; abundance: few; CDR3nt: TGTGCCAGCAGTGCAACAGGGACAGCTGAAGCTTTCTTT; CDR3aa: CASSATGTAEAFF
d_gene: TRBD1; j_gene: TRBJ1-6; v_gene: TRBV11-2; abundance: .; CDR3nt: TGTGCCAGCAGCTTGGGACAGGGGAATTCACCCCTCCACTTT; CDR3aa: CASSLGQGNSPLHF
d_gene: .; j_gene: TRBJ1-2; v_gene: TRBV11-2; abundance: .; CDR3nt: TGTGCCAGCAGTTCTGACACTGGCTACACCTTC; CDR3aa: CASSSDTGYTF
d_gene: TRBD1; j_gene: TRBJ1-6; v_gene: TRBV18; abundance: .; CDR3nt: TGTGCCAGCTCACCACCGGACAGGGACCCCTATAATTCACCCCTCCACTTT; CDR3aa: CASSPPDRDPYNSPLHF
d_gene: .; j_gene: TRBJ1-1; v_gene: TRBV9; abundance: .; CDR3nt: TGTGCCAGCAGCGTAGCGGGGAACACTGAAGCTTTCTTT; CDR3aa: CASSVAGNTEAFF
d_gene: .; j_gene: TRBJ2-1; v_gene: TRBV19; abundance: .; CDR3nt: TGTGCCAGTAGTAGAGCGAGCGCCCTTAAACACAATGAGCAGTTCTTC; CDR3aa: CASSRASALKHNEQFF
d_gene: .; j_gene: TRBJ2-5; v_gene: TRBV9; abundance: .; CDR3nt: TGTGCCAGCAGCGTAGAGAGGGGGTGGCAAGAGACCCAGTACTTC; CDR3aa: CASSVERGWQETQYF
d_gene: TRBD1; j_gene: TRBJ2-1; v_gene: TRBV5-1; abundance: .; CDR3nt: TGCGCCAGCAGCTTGAGGACAGGAGACAATGAGCAGTTCTTC; CDR3aa: CASSLRTGDNEQFF
d_gene: .; j_gene: TRBJ2-3; v_gene: TRBV1; abundance: .; CDR3nt: TGCACCAGCAGCCGAATCCCCCCCCAGCCCAAGCGGGAGTCCTCAGATACGCAGTATTTT; CDR3aa: CTSSRIPPQPKRESSDTQYF
d_gene: .; j_gene: TRBJ1-3; v_gene: TRBV7-2; abundance: .; CDR3nt: TGTGCCAGCAGCTTATATTCCTCTGGAAACACCATATATTTT; CDR3aa: CASSLYSSGNTIYF
d_gene: .; j_gene: TRBJ1-4; v_gene: TRBV6-5; abundance: .; CDR3nt: TGTGCCAGCAGTTTAAACAGGGCGGTCCGAGAAAAACTGTTTTTT; CDR3aa: CASSLNRAVREKLFF
d_gene: .; j_gene: TRBJ2-6; v_gene: TRBV18; abundance: .; CDR3nt: TGTGCCAGCTCACCATTGTGGGCTGAGACGTCCTCTGGGGCCAACGTCCTGACTTTC; CDR3aa: CASSPLWAETSSGANVLTF
d_gene: .; j_gene: TRBJ1-1; v_gene: TRBV7-9; abundance: once; CDR3nt: TGTGCCAGCAGCTTACTGGCGGACACTGAAGCTTTCTTT; CDR3aa: CASSLLADTEAFF
d_gene: TRBD1; j_gene: TRBJ1-2; v_gene: TRBV7-8; abundance: .; CDR3nt: TGTGCCAGCAGCAAGCTACAGGGGTCGGGTGGCTACACCTTC; CDR3aa: CASSKLQGSGGYTF
d_gene: .; j_gene: TRBJ1-2; v_gene: TRBV7-2; abundance: few; CDR3nt: TGTGCCAGCAGCTTAGTTAGGGGCAGGGATGGCTACACCTTC; CDR3aa: CASSLVRGRDGYTF
d_gene: .; j_gene: TRBJ1-1; v_gene: TRBV2; abundance: once; CDR3nt: TGTGCCAGCAGAGCGGACCAGAACACTGAAGCTTTCTTT; CDR3aa: CASRADQNTEAFF
d_gene: TRBD2; j_gene: TRBJ2-7; v_gene: TRBV9; abundance: .; CDR3nt: TGTGCCAGCAGCGCCCACCCGCGGGAGAGCTACGAGCAGTACTTC; CDR3aa: CASSAHPRESYEQYF
d_gene: .; j_gene: TRBJ2-1; v_gene: TRBV7-2; abundance: .; CDR3nt: TGTGCCAGCAGCCGCACCTACTCTCTAAGCTCCTACAATGAGCAGTTCTTC; CDR3aa: CASSRTYSLSSYNEQFF
d_gene: .; j_gene: TRBJ2-1; v_gene: TRBV6-1; abundance: .; CDR3nt: TGTGCCAGCAGTGACCTATACAATGAGCAGTTCTTC; CDR3aa: CASSDLYNEQFF
d_gene: TRBD2; j_gene: TRBJ2-1; v_gene: TRBV7-2; abundance: .; CDR3nt: TGTGCCAGCAGCTCTGTAGGTGGGACTAGGGCTGAGCAGTTCTTC; CDR3aa: CASSSVGGTRAEQFF
d_gene: .; j_gene: TRBJ1-5; v_gene: TRBV6-2/TRBV6-3; abundance: .; CDR3nt: TGTGCCAGCAGTTACGGGAGTGGCAATCAGCCCCAGCATTTT; CDR3aa: CASSYGSGNQPQHF
d_gene: .; j_gene: TRBJ1-2; v_gene: TRBV4-1; abundance: .; CDR3nt: TGCGCCAGCAGCCAAGAGGCAGGTTATGGCTACACCTTC; CDR3aa: CASSQEAGYGYTF
d_gene: .; j_gene: TRBJ2-2; v_gene: TRBV6-5; abundance: .; CDR3nt: TGTGCCAGCGGGGCGCTTCGGGGGACCGGGGAGCTGTTTTTT; CDR3aa: CASGALRGTGELFF
d_gene: TRBD1; j_gene: TRBJ2-7; v_gene: TRBV5-1; abundance: .; CDR3nt: TGCGCCAGCAGAGGACAGGGGAGCTCCTACGAGCAGTACTTC; CDR3aa: CASRGQGSSYEQYF
d_gene: .; j_gene: TRBJ1-3; v_gene: TRBV3-1/TRBV3-2; abundance: .; CDR3nt: TGTGCCAGCAGCCAAGACAGAGGAAACACCATATATTTT; CDR3aa: CASSQDRGNTIYF
d_gene: .; j_gene: TRBJ2-1; v_gene: TRBV10-1; abundance: once; CDR3nt: TGCGCCAGCAGTGGGGGGACTTTTAGGGAGCAGTTCTTC; CDR3aa: CASSGGTFREQFF
d_gene: .; j_gene: TRBJ2-2; v_gene: TRBV6-2/TRBV6-3; abundance: .; CDR3nt: TGTGCCAGCAGTTATATTGGAGGGGTGTATACGACCGGGGAGCTGTTTTTT; CDR3aa: CASSYIGGVYTTGELFF
d_gene: .; j_gene: TRBJ2-3; v_gene: TRBV10-2; abundance: .; CDR3nt: TGCGCCACCGCCTCCACTGCTGTCACAGATACGCAGTATTTT; CDR3aa: CATASTAVTDTQYF
d_gene: TRBD1; j_gene: TRBJ2-2; v_gene: TRBV10-3; abundance: .; CDR3nt: TGTGCCATCAGTGCCTCCGGGACAGGGGTAAACACCGGGGAGCTGTTTTTT; CDR3aa: CAISASGTGVNTGELFF
d_gene: TRBD1; j_gene: TRBJ1-2; v_gene: TRBV19; abundance: few; CDR3nt: TGTGCCAGTAGTATTTTGCGACAGGGGATCACCGCAGGTGGCTACACCTTC; CDR3aa: CASSILRQGITAGGYTF
d_gene: TRBD1; j_gene: TRBJ1-2; v_gene: TRBV3-1/TRBV3-2; abundance: few; CDR3nt: TGTGCCAGCAGCCAAGGGGACAGGCGACATGGCTACACCTTC; CDR3aa: CASSQGDRRHGYTF
d_gene: .; j_gene: TRBJ1-4; v_gene: TRBV18; abundance: .; CDR3nt: TGTGCCAGCTCACCCTCAGGTGAAAAACTGTTTTTT; CDR3aa: CASSPSGEKLFF
d_gene: .; j_gene: TRBJ2-1; v_gene: TRBV7-2; abundance: .; CDR3nt: TGTGCCAGCAGCTTGATTCGCTCAAGCGCCGGTGAGCAGTTCTTC; CDR3aa: CASSLIRSSAGEQFF
d_gene: TRBD1; j_gene: TRBJ2-5; v_gene: TRBV18; abundance: .; CDR3nt: TGTGCCAGCTCACCAACAGGGGGCGGCGAGACCCAGTACTTC; CDR3aa: CASSPTGGGETQYF
d_gene: .; j_gene: TRBJ1-1; v_gene: TRBV5-4; abundance: .; CDR3nt: TGTGCCAGCAGCCCCCTAGACCGGGACTCCCAAGAAGCTTTCTTT; CDR3aa: CASSPLDRDSQEAFF